The 2 T cell receptor beta chains given below trace back to one sample, sequenced in a study of T cell clones after liver transplantation. TCRdb keeps only in-frame clones here, not all; method: immunoSEQ multiplex PCR. The data hold about 21,000 clones, with roughly 92% observed a single time. Sequences were derived from CD8+ T cells from blood, sampled around 25 months after liver transplant. The receptors shown here come from a human patient who received a liver transplant. Some T cells could come from the graft donor.

This chain connects TRBV5-6 to TRBJ1-3, with 8 positions matching TRBD1. CDR1 is SGHDT, CDR2 YYEEEE, per germline. The CDR3 has 16 amino acids. Losses at the gene ends were 3 bases for V and 0 bases for J; bases not matched to a gene: 5. The CDR3 sequence is CASSWGTGFSGNTIYF. Written as DNA, the CDR3 is TGTGCCAGCAGCTGGGGGACAGGCTTCTCTGGAAACACCATATATTTT.

The rearrangement uses TRBV19 and TRBJ2-7; 9 nucleotides line up with TRBD2. Germline trimming cut 0 bases from V and 2 bases from J; bases unmatched to any gene: 11. CDR1 and CDR2 from the germline V gene are LNHDA and SQIVND (reference sequence). The CDR3 runs 18 residues. The CDR3 bases are TGTGCCAGTAGTATAGATCTGAGGACTAGCGTGACACCCTACGAGCAGTACTTC. This gives the protein CASSIDLRTSVTPYEQYF.